The present T cell receptor (beta chain) was sequenced within a study of T cell responses to AZD1222 COVID-19 vaccine. About this clone: What it binds is unknown.

The CDR3 sequence is 15 residues long. Trimming cost V 6 bases and J 5 bases; bases outside gene matches: 6. CDR1 and CDR2 (germline): SGHRS, YFSETQ. Sequencing used immunoSEQ multiplex PCR; TCRdb keeps in-frame clones, though not all of them. In the table there are under 200,000 clones, around 86% of which are singletons. Findings and caveats of the study: Spike-specific TCR breadth and depth rose after two AZD1222 doses. Possibly, clonal diversity was underestimated; donors were largely white British and included more females. CD4 TCRs linked to vaccination spanned spike, dominating at 160-218 and 743-854.

The sequence derives from an adult in good health. This chain uses TRBV5-1 with TRBJ1-6, with 9 nucleotides matching TRBD1. The sample consisted of peripheral blood, taken on day 0 of MenACWY control vaccination. The CDR3 here is CASTDRGSDNSPLHF. The CDR3 coding sequence is TGCGCCAGCACCGACAGGGGGAGCGATAATTCACCCCTCCACTTT.